This T cell receptor (beta chain) comes out of a study of T cell repertoires in cytomegalovirus infection. On the study more broadly: TCR beta signatures that were public indicated CMV infection and matching HLA type. Study outcomes and limitations: HLA-C-restricted, CMV-specific TCR beta clonotypes were dominant ex vivo. Cumulated frequencies of public TCR beta families served to identify carriers of CMV plus the relevant HLA.

Each CDR3 protein is one row after TCRdb ran MiXCR on the reads. The sample holds 150,000 to 200,000 distinct CDR3 sequences, roughly a sixth seen once. CDR3 size: 12 residues. V lost 3 bases to trimming and J lost 2 bases, with 7 bases between them. Germline V CDR1 and CDR2: GTSNPN, SVGIG (reference sequence). This clonotype has a count of ten or more. Antigen specificity is unknown. The J gene is TRBJ1-1, the V gene TRBV30; D possibly corresponds to TRBD1 (5 bases). Sequenced material: CD8+ T cells from PBMCs. The receptor was isolated from a human donor in good health (CMV status not recorded). Some clones in this sample may be carry-over from other donors' samples. The CDR3 reads CAWRRGNTEAFF. As DNA, the CDR3 is TGTGCCTGGAGAAGGGGTAACACTGAAGCTTTCTTT.